The clone carrying this TCR beta chain occurred once. Looked up from germline, CDR1 is SGHNT and CDR2 is YYREEE (reference sequence). V was pared by 5 bases and J by 3 bases, with 6 bases of the junction left unmatched. The CDR3 covers 15 residues. This entry comes from a study of shared clonotypes between healthy human individuals. Approximately 30,000 T cell genomes, or around 300 ng DNA, went into unsorted PBMC replicate PCRs. Assay: immunoSEQ multiplex PCR; the TCRdb copy retains only in-frame clones and omits some. The sample includes about 490,000 clones, approximately 81% seen only once; the top ten take roughly 13%.

Specimen: PBMCs. This clonotype was obtained from a woman between 35 and 50 years old in good health. Some clones in this sample may be carry-over from other donors' samples. The chain is built from TRBV5-4 and TRBJ1-5; 9 nucleotides agree with TRBD1. CDR3 DNA sequence: TGTGCCAGCAGTGCGGGACAGGGCGTCAATCAGCCCCAGCATTTT. It yields the protein CASSAGQGVNQPQHF.